This is a list of T cell receptor beta chains from one sample in a study of technical replicates of blood from a handful of donors. The method was immunoSEQ multiplex PCR; TCRdb's version includes in-frame clones alone and lacks a portion of them. The sample lists approximately 88,000 clones; about 93% were seen once. The sample was T cells isolated from PBMCs. The receptors originated from a human donor in good health. Each CDR3 is given with its conserved first and last residue. A D gene is named only where the DNA matches it firmly. A clone size is listed for some rows: how often the clone was seen (once, few, many), or a class if it is expanded.

D gene: TRBD2; V gene: TRBV15; J gene: TRBJ2-3; clone size: NA; CDR3 DNA: TGTGCCACCAGCAGAGTCAAGGCGGGAGCGGATACGCAGTATTTT; CDR3 protein: CATSRVKAGADTQYF
D gene: TRBD2; V gene: TRBV7-9; J gene: TRBJ2-2; clone size: NA; CDR3 DNA: TGTGCCAGCAGCATGAGCGGGGCTAACACCGGGGAGCTGTTTTTT; CDR3 protein: CASSMSGANTGELFF
D gene: NA; V gene: TRBV6-6; J gene: TRBJ2-7; clone size: NA; CDR3 DNA: TGTGCCAGCAGTCACCGGGTGTTAGGCTCCTACGAGCAGTACTTC; CDR3 protein: CASSHRVLGSYEQYF
D gene: TRBD1; V gene: TRBV6-5; J gene: TRBJ2-5; clone size: NA; CDR3 DNA: TGTGCCAGCTCTGAAACACAGGGGTTTTGGGAGACCCAGTACTTC; CDR3 protein: CASSETQGFWETQYF
D gene: TRBD1; V gene: TRBV7-3; J gene: TRBJ1-6; clone size: NA; CDR3 DNA: TGTGCCAGCAGCCCGGGACAGCCCAATTCACCCCTCCACTTT; CDR3 protein: CASSPGQPNSPLHF
D gene: TRBD1; V gene: TRBV15; J gene: TRBJ2-2; clone size: NA; CDR3 DNA: TGTGCCACCAGCAGAGTAGGGACAGGGAAGGCCGGGGAGCTGTTTTTT; CDR3 protein: CATSRVGTGKAGELFF
D gene: NA; V gene: TRBV5-1; J gene: TRBJ2-3; clone size: NA; CDR3 DNA: TGCGCCAGCAGCTCCCACGGCGCCAGGGAAGATACGCAGTATTTT; CDR3 protein: CASSSHGAREDTQYF
D gene: NA; V gene: TRBV19; J gene: TRBJ2-5; clone size: NA; CDR3 DNA: TGTGCCAGTAGTACAAGGGGCCTTCAGTCCCAGTACTTC; CDR3 protein: CASSTRGLQSQYF
D gene: NA; V gene: TRBV5-1; J gene: TRBJ2-5; clone size: NA; CDR3 DNA: TGCGCCAGCAGCTTGGGTGGCGGAGGAGAGACCCAGTACTTC; CDR3 protein: CASSLGGGGETQYF
D gene: TRBD1; V gene: TRBV4-1; J gene: TRBJ2-7; clone size: NA; CDR3 DNA: TGCGCCAGCAGCCACCTGGGACAGAGAGCCTACGAGCAGTACTTC; CDR3 protein: CASSHLGQRAYEQYF
D gene: TRBD1; V gene: TRBV5-1; J gene: TRBJ2-7; clone size: NA; CDR3 DNA: TGCGCCAGCAGCCGGGACAGGGAGGTCTACGAGCAGTACTTC; CDR3 protein: CASSRDREVYEQYF
D gene: NA; V gene: TRBV28; J gene: TRBJ2-5; clone size: NA; CDR3 DNA: TGTGCCAGCAGTTTTCCGCATCCGAGTGGAGAGACCCAGTACTTC; CDR3 protein: CASSFPHPSGETQYF
D gene: TRBD1; V gene: TRBV19; J gene: TRBJ2-2; clone size: NA; CDR3 DNA: TGTGCCAGTAGTAGTCGGACAGGTTGGACCCCGGAGCTGTTTTTT; CDR3 protein: CASSSRTGWTPELFF
D gene: NA; V gene: TRBV28; J gene: TRBJ2-5; clone size: NA; CDR3 DNA: TGTGCCAGCAGTTTACCTCCTCAAGAGACCCAGTACTTC; CDR3 protein: CASSLPPQETQYF
D gene: NA; V gene: TRBV4-1; J gene: TRBJ2-1; clone size: NA; CDR3 DNA: TGCGCCAGCAGCCAAATTGGGCCCGCCTACAATGAGCAGTTCTTC; CDR3 protein: CASSQIGPAYNEQFF
D gene: TRBD1; V gene: TRBV23-1; J gene: TRBJ2-5; clone size: NA; CDR3 DNA: TGCGCCAGCAGTCACCTCACCGGGACAGGGGAAGAGACCCAGTACTTC; CDR3 protein: CASSHLTGTGEETQYF
D gene: NA; V gene: TRBV7-9; J gene: TRBJ1-1; clone size: once; CDR3 DNA: TGTGCCAGCAGGGATCGGGATACCACTGAAGCTTTCTTT; CDR3 protein: CASRDRDTTEAFF
D gene: NA; V gene: TRBV7-9; J gene: TRBJ1-3; clone size: NA; CDR3 DNA: TGTGCCAGCAGCAAGCAAAGACCTACAGGGACTGGAAACACCATATATTTT; CDR3 protein: CASSKQRPTGTGNTIYF
D gene: TRBD1; V gene: TRBV28; J gene: TRBJ1-5; clone size: NA; CDR3 DNA: TGTGCCAGCAGCCCCAGGGGGCTAAGTCAGCCCCAGCATTTT; CDR3 protein: CASSPRGLSQPQHF
D gene: NA; V gene: TRBV5-1; J gene: TRBJ1-1; clone size: NA; CDR3 DNA: TGCGCCAGCAGCTTGGATCTAAACACTGAAGCTTTCTTT; CDR3 protein: CASSLDLNTEAFF
D gene: TRBD2; V gene: TRBV7-2; J gene: TRBJ2-7; clone size: NA; CDR3 DNA: TGTGCCAGCAGTCCGACTAGCGGGCGCCGGGAGCAGTACTTC; CDR3 protein: CASSPTSGRREQYF
D gene: NA; V gene: TRBV10-3; J gene: TRBJ1-1; clone size: NA; CDR3 DNA: TGTGCCATCAGTGAGTCCCCAGGAAGGGGCAATCGGACTGAAGCTTTCTTT; CDR3 protein: CAISESPGRGNRTEAFF
D gene: NA; V gene: TRBV5-1; J gene: TRBJ2-1; clone size: NA; CDR3 DNA: TGCGCCAGCAGCTTGCGCGCCTATTACAATGAGCAGTTCTTC; CDR3 protein: CASSLRAYYNEQFF
D gene: NA; V gene: TRBV5-1; J gene: TRBJ2-3; clone size: NA; CDR3 DNA: TGCGCCAGCAGCTTGCCCCGGTTAAGTTCCCTTGTTGAAGATACGCAGTATTTT; CDR3 protein: CASSLPRLSSLVEDTQYF
D gene: NA; V gene: TRBV18; J gene: TRBJ2-1; clone size: NA; CDR3 DNA: TGTGCCAGCTCTGACGAACCGGGACTCTACAATGAGCAGTTCTTC; CDR3 protein: CASSDEPGLYNEQFF
D gene: TRBD2; V gene: TRBV4-2; J gene: TRBJ2-1; clone size: NA; CDR3 DNA: TGTGCCAGCAGCCAAGGAGGGACTAGCGGAAGCTCCTACAATGAGCAGTTCTTC; CDR3 protein: CASSQGGTSGSSYNEQFF
D gene: TRBD1; V gene: TRBV19; J gene: TRBJ1-1; clone size: NA; CDR3 DNA: TGTGCCAGTAGTATACAACAGGGGATGAACACTGAAGCTTTCTTT; CDR3 protein: CASSIQQGMNTEAFF